The next 15 T cell receptor beta chains were all read from a single sample in a study of cytomegalovirus exposure and HLA in healthy donors. This PCR relied on a set of 60 Vbeta primers and 13 Jbeta primers. Data came from immunoSEQ multiplex PCR; TCRdb stores just in-frame clones and leaves some out. Altogether over 150,000 clones are present, 60% to 85% being singletons, with the ten largest covering roughly 4%. The sample consisted of PBMCs. These receptor sequences come from a woman aged 40 to 55 in good health and CMV-seronegative.

In this sample, this clone turned up a few times. The genes are TRBV28 and TRBJ1-2; D perhaps matches TRBD1 (5 bases). V was pared by 5 bases and J by 0 bases, with 16 bases between. The CDR3 length is 16 residues. The germline V gene has CDR1 MDHEN and CDR2 SYDVKM. The CDR3 spells CASSPTSGRANYGYTF. CDR3 in DNA: TGTGCCAGCAGTCCAACATCAGGGCGCGCTAACTATGGCTACACCTTC.

This chain connects TRBV5-1 to TRBJ2-1, with D perhaps matching TRBD2 (6 bases). Deletions cut 0 bases from V and 0 bases from J, with 10 bases between. Germline lookup yields CDR1 SGHRS and CDR2 YFSETQ. The CDR3 runs 16 residues. The CDR3, as DNA: TGCGCCAGCAGCTTGGCGGGCGGGGTCTCCTACAATGAGCAGTTCTTC. Translation gives CASSLAGGVSYNEQFF.

As concerns this clone: At one boundary the junction diverges from the germline segment, which might be a read error. The chain uses TRBV30 and TRBJ2-1, with a weak D call TRBD1 (5 bases). CDR3 length equals 12 residues. Germline CDR1 GTSNPN, CDR2 SVGIG (reference sequence). CDR3 loop: CASRRRTNEQLF. The DNA for the CDR3 is TGTGCCTCCCGCCGCCGGACAAATGAGCAGCTCTTC.

This chain joins TRBV6-1 and TRBJ1-6, with 9 bases lining up with TRBD1. The CDR3 runs 18 residues. V lost 2 bases, J lost 0 bases, and 5 bases stayed unmatched. Germline V gene data show CDR1 as MNHNS and CDR2 as SASEGT. The CDR3: CASSERGQGSSYNSPLHF. The DNA of the CDR3 is TGTGCCAGCAGTGAAAGGGGACAGGGATCCTCCTATAATTCACCCCTCCACTTT.

V is TRBV5-1 and J is TRBJ2-5, with TRBD2 identical over 14 bases. CDR1 is SGHRS, CDR2 YFSETQ, per germline. Trimming took 3 bases from V and 4 from J; bases not matched to a gene: 11. The CDR3 is 18 amino acids. The CDR3 DNA reads as TGCGCCAGCAGCTCGAGGGGACTAGCGGGAGTAGGAGGAGAGACCCAGTACTTC. It is translated as CASSSRGLAGVGGETQYF. Combining the CDR3 with reference TRBV5-1 and TRBJ2-5 gives the whole variable domain KAGVTQTPRYLIKTRGQQVTLSCSPISGHRSVSWYQQTPGQGLQFLFEYFSETQRNKGNFPGRFSGRQFSNSRSEMNVSTLELGDSALYLCASSSRGLAGVGGETQYFGPGTRLLVL.

This clone showed up just once. The gene calls are TRBV11-3 and TRBJ2-7; 9 bases fit TRBD2. Losses at the gene ends were 5 bases for V and 7 bases for J; bases not matched to a gene: 15. In germline, CDR1 is SGHNT, CDR2 YENEEA. This CDR3 contains 16 residues. The CDR3 DNA reads as TGTGCCAGCAGCCCGCGCCGGGGCGGGAGGGCCGAGGAGCAGTACTTC. Protein: CASSPRRGGRAEEQYF.

The table lists this clone with a few counts. The chain couples TRBV29-1 to TRBJ2-1; 7 nucleotides match TRBD2. Trimming cost V 6 bases and J 4 bases; bases outside gene matches: 9. Germline-derived CDR1 and CDR2 are SQVTM and ANQGSEA. CDR3 length: 14 amino acids. CDR3 amino acids: CSVGGTGEYNEQFF. The CDR3 DNA is TGCAGCGTGGGGGGGACGGGGGAATACAATGAGCAGTTCTTC.

The CDR3 sequence: CASSRTGGEYGYTF. In DNA form, the CDR3 reads TGTGCCAGCAGTCGGACAGGGGGGGAGTATGGCTACACCTTC. V usage is TRBV5-5 and J usage is TRBJ1-2; 10 bases fit TRBD1. With 5 bases clipped from V and 5 bases from J, the junction kept 6 bases outside the gene matches. CDR1 SGHKS and CDR2 YYEKEE come from the germline V gene (reference sequence). The CDR3 contains 14 residues.

This chain joins TRBV28 and TRBJ1-1; D possibly corresponds to TRBD1 (6 bases). Germline CDR1 is MDHEN and CDR2 is SYDVKM. The V gene lost 5 bases and the J gene lost 4 bases, with 14 bases spanning the gap. There are 14 residues in the CDR3. The CDR3 coding sequence is TGTGCCAGCAGTCCGCACAGGGTTTCCACTGAAGCTTTCTTT. Protein sequence: CASSPHRVSTEAFF.

This clone has a handful of counts. The gene calls are TRBV6-1 and TRBJ1-2; D is undetermined. This CDR3 contains 16 residues. The V gene lost 1 base and the J gene lost 2 bases, with 14 bases spanning the gap. Germline V gene lookup returns CDR1 MNHNS and CDR2 SASEGT. The CDR3: CASSEGHVSVNYGYTF. CDR3 bases: TGTGCCAGCAGTGAAGGCCATGTCAGCGTAAACTATGGCTACACCTTC.

This clone was counted a single time. The rearrangement uses TRBV5-1 and TRBJ2-3, with 14 bases that match TRBD2. J gave up 5 bases and V 3 bases, and 5 bases lay outside the gene matches. Germline CDR1 is SGHRS and CDR2 is YFSETQ. This CDR3 spans 16 amino acids. CDR3 nucleotide sequence: TGCGCCAGCAGCTCGGGACTAGCGGGAGTGGAAGATACGCAGTATTTT. Amino acid sequence: CASSSGLAGVEDTQYF.

This clone showed up just once. The chain employs TRBV6-1 and TRBJ1-5; TRBD1 might be the D (5 bases). The CDR3 consists of 13 residues. In germline, CDR1 is MNHNS, CDR2 SASEGT. Between the trimmed V and J ends, which lost 3 bases and 3 bases, there was a span of 6 bases. The CDR3 sequence: CASSETVNQPQHF. DNA for the CDR3: TGTGCCAGCAGTGAGACAGTCAATCAGCCCCAGCATTTT.

The genes are TRBV10-1 and TRBJ2-2; 10 positions agree with TRBD2. The CDR3 is 15 amino acids. V dropped 8 bases and J dropped 3; count of bases not matched to a gene: 6. CDR1 WNHNN and CDR2 SYGVQD come from the germline V gene (reference sequence). Here the CDR3 DNA reads TGCGCCAGCTCGACCCTAGCGGGGGACACCGGGGAGCTGTTTTTT. Translated, it gives CASSTLAGDTGELFF.

This clone was observed once. The V gene is TRBV28, the J gene TRBJ1-1, with a possible D match to TRBD1 (6 bases). The germline V and J ends were trimmed by 4 bases and 3 bases, with 15 bases remaining between them. The CDR3 is 15 amino acids. In germline, CDR1 is MDHEN, CDR2 SYDVKM. CDR3 in amino acids: CASSSWGRGDTEAFF. In DNA, the CDR3 is TGTGCCAGCAGTTCTTGGGGCAGGGGTGACACTGAAGCTTTCTTT.

This clone was counted a single time. The chain recombines TRBV7-2 with TRBJ2-3, with 7 nucleotides matching TRBD1. The junction had 6 bases not matched to a gene; V was cut back by 1 base and J by 5 bases. CDR1 is SGHTA and CDR2 is FQGNSA in the germline V gene. The CDR3 extends over 15 amino acids. CDR3 sequence reads: CASSLGGRGIDTQYF. The DNA for the CDR3 is TGTGCCAGCAGCTTAGGCGGCAGGGGGATAGATACGCAGTATTTT.